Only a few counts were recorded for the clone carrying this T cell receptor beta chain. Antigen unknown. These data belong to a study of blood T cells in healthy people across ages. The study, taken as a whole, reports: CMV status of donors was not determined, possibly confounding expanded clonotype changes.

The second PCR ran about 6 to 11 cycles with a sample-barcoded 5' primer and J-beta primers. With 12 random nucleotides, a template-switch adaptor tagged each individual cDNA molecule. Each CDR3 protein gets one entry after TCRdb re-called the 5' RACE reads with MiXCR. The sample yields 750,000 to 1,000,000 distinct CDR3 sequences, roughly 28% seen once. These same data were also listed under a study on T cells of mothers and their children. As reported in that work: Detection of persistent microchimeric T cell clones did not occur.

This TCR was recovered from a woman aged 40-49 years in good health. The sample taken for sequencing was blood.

The CDR3 loop is CATSDPGQGSQPQHF. The CDR3 region has the DNA TGTGCCACCAGTGATCCCGGACAGGGGAGTCAGCCCCAGCATTTT. V is TRBV24-1 and J is TRBJ1-5, with 9 bases matching TRBD1. The germline gives CDR1 KGHDR, CDR2 SFDVKD. Germline trimming cut 3 bases from V and 6 bases from J; bases unmatched to any gene: 5. This CDR3 comprises 15 residues.